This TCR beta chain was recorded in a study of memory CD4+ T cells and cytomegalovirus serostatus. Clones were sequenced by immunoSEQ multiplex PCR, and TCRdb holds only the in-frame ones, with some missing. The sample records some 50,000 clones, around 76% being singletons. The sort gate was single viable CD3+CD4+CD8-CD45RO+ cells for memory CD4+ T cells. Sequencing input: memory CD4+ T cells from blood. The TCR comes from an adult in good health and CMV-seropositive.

Here the CDR3 reads CASTTGTSDTGELFF. Written as DNA, the CDR3 is TGTGCCAGCACCACCGGGACTAGCGACACCGGGGAGCTGTTTTTT. The V call is TRBV5-6, the J call TRBJ2-2; TRBD2 matches at 10 bases. The CDR3 spans 15 residues. Trimming removed 6 bases from V and 3 bases from J; junction bases left unmatched: 5. The germline V gene encodes CDR1 SGHDT and CDR2 YYEEEE.